These 9 T cell receptor beta chains came from one sample sequenced in a study of T cell responses to AZD1222 COVID-19 vaccine (dated by TCRdb to the early 2020s). Library preparation employed the immunoSEQ multiplex PCR assay. Drawn from immuneACCESS, this table holds only the in-frame rearrangements with V and J called that TCRdb kept. Clones are partly lost; checked studies trace under half to an unresolved V gene and leave the rest unexplained. A total of some 180,000 clones appear in this sample, 80% to 95% of them only once. The ten largest clones take up about 1% of the sample. What the time point label conveys for this sample: about 28 days (+/-7) after the second vaccine dose. Sample treatment or condition, as interpreted from the label and publication: meningococcal conjugate vaccine given as trial control. The starting material was peripheral blood, obtained 28 days after the second dose of the MenACWY control vaccine. The receptors here all came from an adult who received the MenACWY meningococcal vaccine as a control.

The CDR3 coding sequence is TGTGCCAGCAGTTCCCAGGGGTCCTACGAGCAGTACTTC. Its protein product is CASSSQGSYEQYF. This chain uses TRBV12-3 or TRBV12-4 with TRBJ2-7; tentatively, D is TRBD1 (6 bases). The length of the CDR3 is 13 residues. V was cut by 4 bases and J by 1 base, with 8 bases left in between.

The rearrangement links TRBV6-2 or TRBV6-3 to TRBJ1-5; the D gene is possibly TRBD1 (5 bases). Germline V lookup: CDR1 MNHEY, CDR2 SVGEGT. V lost 2 bases, J lost 4 bases, and 9 bases lay in between. This CDR3 spans 14 amino acids. CDR3 in DNA: TGTGCCAGCAGTTACGGGGACGCTAATCAGCCCCAGCATTTT. Protein: CASSYGDANQPQHF.

The gene calls are TRBV15 and TRBJ1-4; 7 positions agree with TRBD1. CDR1 is LNHNV and CDR2 is YYDKDF in the germline V gene (reference sequence). Trimming at V came to 3 bases and at J to 2 bases, leaving 3 bases not matched to a gene. The CDR3 is made up of 15 amino acids. CDR3 sequence (DNA): TGTGCCACCAGCAGCCTGACAGGGACTAATGAAAAACTGTTTTTT. As protein: CATSSLTGTNEKLFF.

The V and J genes are TRBV12-3 or TRBV12-4 and TRBJ2-1; D might be TRBD2 (5 bases). This CDR3 is 11 amino acids long. Trimming shortened V by 6 bases and J by 9 bases, and 9 bases separated the two germline ends. The CDR3 loop reads CASRSEGEQFF. CDR3 nucleotides: TGTGCCAGCAGATCTGAGGGTGAGCAGTTCTTC.

Turning to this clone: A much larger clonotype is one base distant, so this may be a read error. V usage is TRBV6-5 and J usage is TRBJ2-2; tentative D call: TRBD1 (5 bases). The V end lost 6 bases, the J end lost 0 bases, and 8 bases lay between the germline ends. CDR3 length: 14 residues. Germline V CDR1 and CDR2: MNHEY, SVGAGI. In DNA form, the CDR3 reads TGTGCCAGCAGCTTACAGGCGAACACCGGGGAGCTGTTTTTT. Amino acids: CASSLQANTGELFF.

This chain links TRBV29-1 with TRBJ1-1; D is ambiguous. The germline gives CDR1 SQVTM, CDR2 ANQGSEA. The CDR3 is 11 amino acids. Trimming shortened V by 4 bases and J by 3 bases, and 6 bases separated the two germline ends. The CDR3 sequence is CSVVVDTEAFF. In nucleotides, the CDR3 is TGCAGCGTTGTAGTCGACACTGAAGCTTTCTTT.

This clone showed up just once. This chain joins TRBV7-2 and TRBJ1-2; D unclear. There are 12 residues in the CDR3. Germline V gives CDR1 SGHTA, CDR2 FQGNSA. Trimming took 1 base from V and 7 from J, leaving 7 bases between them. The DNA of the CDR3 is TGTGCCAGCAGCTTAGAGCTTGCTGGCTACACCTTC. Protein sequence: CASSLELAGYTF.

Of note for this clone: An end of the junction differs from the germline gene, which may be a read error. V is TRBV28 and J is TRBJ1-2; D might be TRBD1 (5 bases). Germline-derived CDR1 and CDR2 are MDHEN and SYDVKM. The CDR3 runs to 14 residues. The CDR3 DNA is TGTGCCAGCAGTCTAATTCCGCCCACCACAGGCTTTTACTTC. Translating it yields CASSLIPPTTGFYF.

The chain links TRBV5-1 to TRBJ1-6; D might be TRBD1 (5 bases). The CDR3 length is 14 residues. With 2 bases removed from V and 5 bases from J, the gap between germline ends came to 8 bases. The germline V gene has CDR1 SGHRS and CDR2 YFSETQ. In DNA form, the CDR3 reads TGCGCCAGCAGCTTAGACAGCAATAATTCACCCCTCCACTTT. Its protein product is CASSLDSNNSPLHF.